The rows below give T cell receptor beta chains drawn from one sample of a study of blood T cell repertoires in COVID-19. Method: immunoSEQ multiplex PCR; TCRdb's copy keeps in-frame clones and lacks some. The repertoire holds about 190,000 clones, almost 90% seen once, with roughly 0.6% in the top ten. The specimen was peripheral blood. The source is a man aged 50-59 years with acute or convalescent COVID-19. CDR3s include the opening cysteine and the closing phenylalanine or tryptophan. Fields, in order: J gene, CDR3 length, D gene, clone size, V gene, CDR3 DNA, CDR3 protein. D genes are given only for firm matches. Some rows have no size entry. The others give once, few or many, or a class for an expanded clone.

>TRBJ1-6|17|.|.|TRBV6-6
TGTGCCAGCAGTCCTCGACCGGGGTCCTCCTATAATTCACCCCTCCACTTT
CASSPRPGSSYNSPLHF
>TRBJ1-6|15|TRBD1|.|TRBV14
TGTGCCAGCAGCCGGGACAGGGGGTATAATTCACCCCTCCACTTT
CASSRDRGYNSPLHF
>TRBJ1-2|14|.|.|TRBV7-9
TGTGCCAGCAGCTTACAGGGGAGGGGGTATGGCTACACCTTC
CASSLQGRGYGYTF
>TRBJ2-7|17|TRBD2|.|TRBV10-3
TGTGCCATCAGTGAAGGCTTGGTCGGGAGGGCCTCGTACGAGCAGTACTTC
CAISEGLVGRASYEQYF
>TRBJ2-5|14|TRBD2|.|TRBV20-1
TGCAGTGCTAGTGTAACTAGCGGAGAAGAGACCCAGTACTTC
CSASVTSGEETQYF
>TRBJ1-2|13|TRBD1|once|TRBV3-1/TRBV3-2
TGTGCCAGCAGCCTCACAGGGGACTATGGCTACACCTTC
CASSLTGDYGYTF
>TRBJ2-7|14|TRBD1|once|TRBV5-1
TGCGCCAGCAGCGCGGGACAGGGTATCTACGAGCAGTACTTC
CASSAGQGIYEQYF
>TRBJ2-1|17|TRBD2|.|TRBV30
TGTGCCTGGAGTGGACTAGCGGGGGGAGTAAGTAACAATGAGCAGTTCTTC
CAWSGLAGGVSNNEQFF
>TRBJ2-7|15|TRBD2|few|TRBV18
TGTGCCAGCTCACCACGACTAGCGGAATTGGGCGAGCAGTACTTC
CASSPRLAELGEQYF
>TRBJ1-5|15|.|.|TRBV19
TGTGCCAGTAGTATCTGGCAGGCCTACAATCAGCCCCAGCATTTT
CASSIWQAYNQPQHF
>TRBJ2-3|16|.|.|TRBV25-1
TGTGCCAGCAGTGAATTGGAGCGGGCACGCACAGATACGCAGTATTTT
CASSELERARTDTQYF
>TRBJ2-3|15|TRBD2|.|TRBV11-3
TGTGCCAGCAGCCTCGGGACTAGCGGTACAAATACGCAGTATTTT
CASSLGTSGTNTQYF
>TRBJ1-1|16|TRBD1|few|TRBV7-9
TGTGCCAGCAGCCCGAGGACAGGGGTGGTGATGACTGAAGCTTTCTTT
CASSPRTGVVMTEAFF
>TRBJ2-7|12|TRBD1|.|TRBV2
TGTGCCAGAAGGACAGGGACCTACGAGCAGTACTTC
CARRTGTYEQYF
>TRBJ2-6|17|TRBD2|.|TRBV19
TGTGCCAGTAGTATAGATCGCGGGAGCTCTGGGGCCAACGTCCTGACTTTC
CASSIDRGSSGANVLTF
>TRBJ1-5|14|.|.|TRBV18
TGTGCCAGCTCACCGGGGGGGGGCAATCAGCCCCAGCATTTT
CASSPGGGNQPQHF
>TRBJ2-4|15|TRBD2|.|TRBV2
TGTGCCAGCAGCACTAAGCGGGGCGGGAAGGACATTCAGTACTTC
CASSTKRGGKDIQYF
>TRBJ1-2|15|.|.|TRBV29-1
TGCAGCGTTGAAGAGTTCGCAGGGTCGGTGAAAGGCTACACCTTC
CSVEEFAGSVKGYTF
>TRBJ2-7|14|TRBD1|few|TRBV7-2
TGTGCCAGCAGCCCCGGGACAGGCGGGATCAGGCGGTACTTC
CASSPGTGGIRRYF
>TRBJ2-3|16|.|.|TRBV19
TGTGCCAGTAGCCCCTGGTGGGGGCGCGTCGCAGATACGCAGTATTTT
CASSPWWGRVADTQYF